These 2 T cell receptor beta chains came from one sample sequenced in a study of beta chain features in type 1 diabetes. Reverse transcription of all isolated RNA meant that expressed TCRB transcripts were sequenced. TCRdb's table, derived via immunoSEQ multiplex PCR, lists solely in-frame clones and lacks some. The table lists over 700,000 clones, about a sixth of them singletons, with roughly 0.025% in the top ten. The specimen sequenced was naive CD4+ T cells from blood. The receptor source for this set is a woman aged 18-29 years in good health.

This clone has more than one count but fewer than ten. The V gene is TRBV19, the J gene TRBJ2-2, with 12 bases that match TRBD2. The CDR3 extends over 17 amino acids. The V segment lost 5 bases and the J segment 4 bases; nucleotides outside the gene matches: 8. The V gene's germline CDR1 is LNHDA and CDR2 SQIVND (reference sequence). The CDR3 bases are TGTGCCAGTAGTGGCCTAGCGGGAGGGCCGATCACCGGGGAGCTGTTTTTT. It yields the protein CASSGLAGGPITGELFF.

The chain joins TRBV18 to TRBJ1-2, with a weak D call TRBD1 (6 bases). The CDR3 is made up of 17 amino acids. V was cut by 3 bases and J by 4 bases, with 21 bases left in between. CDR1 is KGHSH and CDR2 is LQKENI in the germline V gene. The CDR3 is CASSPSDGVQGSYGYTF. The CDR3 nucleotides are TGTGCCAGCTCACCCTCGGACGGTGTTCAGGGGAGCTATGGCTACACCTTC.